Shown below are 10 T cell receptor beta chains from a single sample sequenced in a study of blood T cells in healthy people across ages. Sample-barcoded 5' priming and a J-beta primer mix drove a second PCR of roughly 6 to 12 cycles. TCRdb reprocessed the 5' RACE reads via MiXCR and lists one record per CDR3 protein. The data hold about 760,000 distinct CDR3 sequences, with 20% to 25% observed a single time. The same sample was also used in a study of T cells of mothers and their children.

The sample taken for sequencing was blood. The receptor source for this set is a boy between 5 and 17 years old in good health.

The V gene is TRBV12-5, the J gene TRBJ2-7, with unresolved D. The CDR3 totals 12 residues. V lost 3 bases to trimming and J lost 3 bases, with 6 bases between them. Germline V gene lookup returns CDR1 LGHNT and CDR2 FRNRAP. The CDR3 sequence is CASGFGDYEQYF. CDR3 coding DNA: TGTGCTAGTGGTTTTGGGGACTACGAGCAGTACTTC.

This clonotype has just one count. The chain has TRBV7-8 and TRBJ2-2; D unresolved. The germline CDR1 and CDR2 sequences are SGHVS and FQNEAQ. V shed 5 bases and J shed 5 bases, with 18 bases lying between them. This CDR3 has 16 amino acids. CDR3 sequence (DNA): TGTGCCAGCAGCCAAAAGGCTTGGCGAGAGACCGGGGAGCTGTTTTTT. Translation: CASSQKAWRETGELFF.

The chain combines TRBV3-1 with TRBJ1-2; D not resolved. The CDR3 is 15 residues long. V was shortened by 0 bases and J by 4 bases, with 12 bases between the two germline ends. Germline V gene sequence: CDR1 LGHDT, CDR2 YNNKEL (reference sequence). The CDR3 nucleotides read TGTGCCAGCAGCCAAGATTCCCAGGCGGTCTATGGCTACACCTTC. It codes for CASSQDSQAVYGYTF.

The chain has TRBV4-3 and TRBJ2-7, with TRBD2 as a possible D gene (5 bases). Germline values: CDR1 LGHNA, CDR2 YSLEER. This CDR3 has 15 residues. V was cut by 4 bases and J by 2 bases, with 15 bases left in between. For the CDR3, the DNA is TGCGCCAGCAGCCGCACCTTAGCGACGGCCTACGAGCAGTACTTC. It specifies CASSRTLATAYEQYF.

The CDR3 reads CASSLSPGTEAFF. The CDR3 DNA is TGCGCCAGCAGCCTAAGTCCGGGCACTGAAGCTTTCTTT. The V gene is TRBV4-1, the J gene TRBJ1-1; no firm D call. CDR1 and CDR2 from the germline V gene are MGHRA and YSYEKL. Trimming cost V 4 bases and J 4 bases, with 10 bases left between them. This CDR3 spans 13 amino acids.

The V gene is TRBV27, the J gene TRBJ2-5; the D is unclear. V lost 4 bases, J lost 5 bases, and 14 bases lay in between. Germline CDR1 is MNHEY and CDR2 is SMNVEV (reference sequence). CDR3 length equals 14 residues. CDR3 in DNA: TGTGCCAGCAGTTCCCGGACGTACAGTGAGACCCAGTACTTC. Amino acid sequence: CASSSRTYSETQYF.

The CDR3: CASSFHWSGADEQFF. The CDR3 coding sequence is TGCGCCAGCAGCTTTCATTGGTCGGGGGCAGATGAGCAGTTCTTC. The genes are TRBV5-1 and TRBJ2-1; either TRBD1 or TRBD2 may fit D (6 bases each). The CDR3 covers 15 residues. The germline CDR1 and CDR2 sequences are SGHRS and YFSETQ. V was cut by 2 bases and J by 8 bases, with 17 bases left in between.

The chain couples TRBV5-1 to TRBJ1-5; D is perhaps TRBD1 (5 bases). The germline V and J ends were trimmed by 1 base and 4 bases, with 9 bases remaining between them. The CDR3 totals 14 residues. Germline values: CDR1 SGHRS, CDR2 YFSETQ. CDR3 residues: CASSLRGENQPQHF. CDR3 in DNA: TGCGCCAGCAGCTTGAGAGGGGAGAATCAGCCCCAGCATTTT.

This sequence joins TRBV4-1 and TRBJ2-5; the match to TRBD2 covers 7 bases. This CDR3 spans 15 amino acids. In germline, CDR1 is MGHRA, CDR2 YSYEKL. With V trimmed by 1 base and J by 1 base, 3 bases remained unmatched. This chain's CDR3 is CASSQGGGVQETQYF. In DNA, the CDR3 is TGCGCCAGCAGCCAAGGTGGGGGGGTCCAAGAGACCCAGTACTTC.

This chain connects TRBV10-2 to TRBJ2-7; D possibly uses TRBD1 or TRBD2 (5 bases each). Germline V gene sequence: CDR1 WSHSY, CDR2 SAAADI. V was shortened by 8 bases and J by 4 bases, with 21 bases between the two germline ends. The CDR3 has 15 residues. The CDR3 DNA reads TGCGCCAGCGGGGATGAGTTTGGGGGTTTATACGAGCAGTACTTC. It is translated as CASGDEFGGLYEQYF.